The 18 T cell receptor beta chains below all came from one sample that was sequenced in a study of blood T cell repertoires in COVID-19. The table came from immunoSEQ multiplex PCR; TCRdb's copy has only in-frame clones and leaves some out. The sample includes 200,000 to 300,000 clones, over 70% of them seen just once. Sequences were obtained from peripheral blood. All receptors come from a woman aged 80 or over with acute or convalescent COVID-19.

The chain recombines TRBV11-2 with TRBJ1-2; 8 nucleotides align to TRBD1. Trimming took 5 bases from V and 4 from J; bases not matched to a gene: 9. The germline CDR1 and CDR2 sequences are SGHAT and FQNNGV. The CDR3 has 15 residues. CDR3 amino acids: CASSRNRDRPYGYTF. For the CDR3, the DNA is TGTGCCAGCAGCAGGAACCGGGACAGGCCCTATGGCTACACCTTC.

V usage is TRBV7-2 and J usage is TRBJ2-3, with TRBD2 matching 9 bases. This CDR3 has 15 amino acids. Trimming removed 4 bases from V and 5 bases from J; junction bases left unmatched: 7. Looked up from germline, CDR1 is SGHTA and CDR2 is FQGNSA. CDR3 residues: CASSSPSGIQDTQYF. CDR3 bases: TGTGCCAGCAGCTCACCTAGCGGGATTCAAGATACGCAGTATTTT.

The chain is built from TRBV12-5 and TRBJ1-6; D is uncertain. The length of the CDR3 is 18 residues. V lost 1 base and J 6 bases, leaving 19 bases between the germline ends. Germline V gene lookup returns CDR1 LGHNT and CDR2 FRNRAP. The CDR3 DNA reads TGTGCTAGTGGTTTGGACCCCCGGAGTCGGGAAGGTAATTCACCCCTCCACTTT. Its protein product is CASGLDPRSREGNSPLHF.

The V call is TRBV30, the J call TRBJ2-7; the match to TRBD1 covers 7 bases. The CDR3 has 12 residues. V was pared by 2 bases and J by 3 bases, with 1 base of the junction left unmatched. CDR1 and CDR2 (germline): GTSNPN, SVGIG (reference sequence). The CDR3: CAWSWDSYEQYF. CDR3 DNA sequence: TGTGCCTGGAGTTGGGACAGCTACGAGCAGTACTTC.

This chain links TRBV5-1 with TRBJ2-7, with 7 bases matching TRBD1. Germline V gene lookup returns CDR1 SGHRS and CDR2 YFSETQ. This CDR3 has 15 amino acids. Trimming took 5 bases from V and 4 from J; bases not matched to a gene: 12. The CDR3: CASSGGPGQTYEQYF. The CDR3 DNA sequence: TGCGCCAGCAGTGGTGGCCCGGGACAGACATACGAGCAGTACTTC.

V and J are TRBV5-1 and TRBJ2-3; no firm D call. The CDR3 length is 14 residues. V gave up 6 bases and J gave up 4 bases, with 15 bases separating them. The V gene's germline CDR1 is SGHRS and CDR2 YFSETQ. The CDR3 is CASKRGSIADTQYF. DNA of the CDR3: TGCGCCAGCAAGAGAGGCTCGATCGCAGATACGCAGTATTTT.

The rearrangement joins TRBV27 to TRBJ1-5; maybe TRBD1 (6 bases). Trimming shortened V by 6 bases and J by 0 bases, and 18 bases separated the two germline ends. This CDR3 has 17 amino acids. Germline V gene lookup returns CDR1 MNHEY and CDR2 SMNVEV (reference sequence). The CDR3 loop is CASSRRTETYSNQPQHF. Here the CDR3 DNA reads TGTGCCAGCAGCCGGCGGACAGAAACTTATAGCAATCAGCCCCAGCATTTT.

The chain has TRBV2 and TRBJ2-2; D remains ambiguous. Trimming took off 6 bases at V and 2 bases at J, with 13 bases between the two ends. The CDR3 is 15 amino acids. Germline V gives CDR1 SNHLY, CDR2 FYNNEI. The CDR3 is CASRPGRHNTGELFF. CDR3 DNA sequence: TGTGCCAGCAGGCCAGGCAGGCATAACACCGGGGAGCTGTTTTTT. Drawing the rest from reference TRBV2 and TRBJ2-2, the complete variable domain is EPEVTQTPSHQVTQMGQEVILRCVPISNHLYFYWYRQILGQKVEFLVSFYNNEISEKSEIFDDQFSVERPDGSNFTLKIRSTKLEDSAMYFCASRPGRHNTGELFFGEGSRLTVL.

V and J are TRBV6-1 and TRBJ2-4; 7 bases agree with TRBD1. This CDR3 comprises 17 residues. The V gene end was trimmed by 2 bases and the J gene end by 7 bases; junction bases not matched to a gene: 14. Germline V lookup: CDR1 MNHNS, CDR2 SASEGT. CDR3 in amino acids: CASSESPVGGVWNIQYF. CDR3 bases: TGTGCCAGCAGTGAAAGTCCGGTAGGGGGCGTTTGGAACATTCAGTACTTC.

This chain joins TRBV2 and TRBJ1-6, with 7 bases aligning to TRBD1. The J segment lost 6 bases and the V segment lost 5 bases, leaving 7 bases of the junction unmatched. Germline V gene data show CDR1 as SNHLY and CDR2 as FYNNEI. CDR3 size: 15 residues. CDR3 region: CASSLTGASNSPLHF. CDR3 coding DNA: TGTGCCAGCAGTCTAACAGGGGCTAGTAATTCACCCCTCCACTTT.

The rearrangement links TRBV3-1 (or the pseudogene TRBV3-2) to TRBJ2-1; TRBD2 agrees at 9 bases. The CDR3 is 16 residues long. The germline gives CDR1 LGHDT, CDR2 YNNKEL (reference sequence). J lost 7 bases, V lost 0 bases, and 7 bases had no gene match. The CDR3 DNA sequence: TGTGCCAGCAGCCAAGATCCGGGACTAGCTAGGAATGAGCAGTTCTTC. It encodes CASSQDPGLARNEQFF.

This clone appeared a single time. The chain employs TRBV19 and TRBJ2-1; 8 positions agree with TRBD2. The CDR3 length is 17 residues. The V gene's germline CDR1 is LNHDA and CDR2 SQIVND (reference sequence). Losses at the gene ends were 1 base for V and 7 bases for J; bases not matched to a gene: 12. CDR3 sequence (DNA): TGTGCCAGTAGTATAGCCCCGCCGGGACTAGTAGGGAATGAGCAGTTCTTC. The encoded protein is CASSIAPPGLVGNEQFF.

This chain joins TRBV29-1 and TRBJ2-3, with TRBD1 matching over 8 bases. The CDR3 sequence is 14 residues long. CDR1 is SQVTM and CDR2 is ANQGSEA in the germline V gene. V lost 1 base, J lost 8 bases, and 8 bases stayed unmatched. In DNA, the CDR3 is TGCAGCGTTGAAGCAGGGGGCGCCTCAGGTACGCAGTATTTT. Protein sequence: CSVEAGGASGTQYF.

CDR3: CASSAQSGLTNTEAFF. CDR3 in DNA: TGTGCCAGTAGTGCTCAATCGGGACTTACGAACACTGAAGCTTTCTTT. The chain has TRBV19 and TRBJ1-1; D is possibly TRBD1 (5 bases). The V gene's germline CDR1 is LNHDA and CDR2 SQIVND (reference sequence). The V end lost 5 bases, the J end lost 1 base, and 17 bases lay between the germline ends. This CDR3 has 16 residues.

This clone was picked up one time. The chain employs TRBV3-1 (or the pseudogene TRBV3-2) and TRBJ2-5, with D tentatively TRBD1 (6 bases). The length of the CDR3 is 14 residues. V was trimmed by 7 bases and J by 1 base, leaving 13 bases between them. Germline V gene lookup returns CDR1 LGHDT and CDR2 YNNKEL (reference sequence). The CDR3 coding sequence is TGTGCCAGCACCATCGGGACACGCCAAGAGACCCAGTACTTC. Translating it yields CASTIGTRQETQYF.

The chain recombines TRBV29-1 with TRBJ2-7; D not certain. Between the trimmed V and J ends, which lost 6 bases and 1 base, there was a span of 19 bases. The CDR3 consists of 15 residues. Germline assignment: CDR1 SQVTM and CDR2 ANQGSEA. This CDR3 is CSVASRLIPSYEQYF. The CDR3 coding sequence is TGCAGCGTCGCCTCCAGGTTAATTCCTTCCTACGAGCAGTACTTC.

V gene TRBV6-5 combines with J gene TRBJ1-4, with D perhaps matching TRBD1 (6 bases). CDR1 is MNHEY, CDR2 SVGAGI, per germline. This CDR3 spans 15 amino acids. Trimming left V 6 bases short and J 7 bases short, with 18 bases between. CDR3 nucleotide sequence: TGTGCCAGCAGGTTACAGGGAAATGAGGTTGAAAAACTGTTTTTT. As protein: CASRLQGNEVEKLFF.

CDR3 region: CASRGLASTDTQYF. CDR3 DNA: TGCGCCAGCAGGGGACTAGCGAGCACAGATACGCAGTATTTT. The chain joins TRBV5-1 to TRBJ2-3, with TRBD2 matching 10 bases. The junction had 0 bases not matched to a gene; V was cut back by 5 bases and J by 0 bases. The CDR3 totals 14 residues. Per the germline V gene, CDR1 is SGHRS and CDR2 is YFSETQ.